Shown below are 26 T cell receptor beta chains from a single sample sequenced in a study of cytomegalovirus exposure and HLA in healthy donors. A multiplex PCR was run with 60 Vbeta primers and 13 Jbeta primers. This table comes from immunoSEQ multiplex PCR, and its TCRdb copy is limited to in-frame clones, with some not included. This repertoire shows 200,000 or so clones, 87% found once; its top ten account for about 1.2%. Specimen: PBMCs. The receptors shown here come from a man younger than 40 in good health and CMV-seronegative.

The gene calls are TRBV6-6 and TRBJ1-4, with a tentative D call TRBD1 (6 bases). Trimming shortened V by 11 bases and J by 0 bases, and 13 bases separated the two germline ends. From germline, CDR1 is MNHNY and CDR2 SVGAGI (reference sequence). The CDR3 runs to 14 residues. The CDR3 loop is CAVGGVSTNEKLFF. CDR3 sequence (DNA): TGTGCCGTAGGGGGAGTTTCAACTAATGAAAAACTGTTTTTT.

DNA for the CDR3: TGCGCCAGCGCCCTAGGAACCGGCGACGAGCAGTACTTC. It encodes CASALGTGDEQYF. The V and J genes are TRBV5-1 and TRBJ2-7; D call uncertain. Trimming stripped 7 bases from V and 5 bases from J, with 16 bases between. CDR1 and CDR2 (germline): SGHRS, YFSETQ. The CDR3 extends over 13 amino acids.

The V call is TRBV11-3, the J call TRBJ2-3; 13 bases match TRBD2. CDR3 length equals 19 residues. Germline loops: CDR1 SGHNT, CDR2 YENEEA. The trim removed 3 bases at V and 1 base at J, leaving 10 bases unmatched. The CDR3 protein is CASSFQILTSGGCTDTQYF. In DNA, the CDR3 is TGTGCCAGCAGCTTCCAAATACTGACTAGCGGGGGGTGCACAGATACGCAGTATTTT.

This chain connects TRBV2 to TRBJ2-2; a possible D gene is TRBD2 (7 bases). In germline, CDR1 is SNHLY, CDR2 FYNNEI. This CDR3 region has 21 residues. In DNA, the CDR3 is TGTGTCGGCCCCTACAAGCTGGGAGGAGATGGGGGGGCTAGTGGCACCGGGGAGCTGTTTTTT. It is translated as CVGPYKLGGDGGASGTGELFF. Combining the CDR3 with reference TRBV2 and TRBJ2-2 gives the whole variable domain EPEVTQTPSHQVTQMGQEVILRCVPISNHLYFYWYRQILGQKVEFLVSFYNNEISEKSEIFDDQFSVERPDGSNFTLKIRSTKLEDSAMYFCVGPYKLGGDGGASGTGELFFGEGSRLTVL.

The V call is TRBV10-3, the J call TRBJ2-7; 14 nucleotides line up with TRBD2. Germline CDR1 and CDR2: ENHRY and SYGVKD. The CDR3 loop spans 16 amino acids. The V gene end was trimmed by 1 base and the J gene end by 6 bases; junction bases not matched to a gene: 5. The CDR3: CAISEYSGTSGSEQYF. The CDR3 nucleotides are TGTGCCATCAGTGAGTATTCCGGGACTAGCGGGAGCGAGCAGTACTTC.

J is TRBJ2-5 and V is TRBV2; 10 positions agree with TRBD2. Germline V gene sequence: CDR1 SNHLY, CDR2 FYNNEI. Unmatched junction bases numbered 6, after V lost 6 bases and J lost 5 bases. The CDR3 length is 14 residues. The DNA of the CDR3 is TGTGCCAGCAGGGAGCGGGAGGGCCTGGAGACCCAGTACTTC. Encoded protein: CASREREGLETQYF.

This chain connects TRBV10-1 to TRBJ2-7, with 8 positions matching TRBD2. The CDR3 contains 14 residues. Losses at the gene ends were 10 bases for V and 3 bases for J; bases not matched to a gene: 11. CDR1 is WNHNN, CDR2 SYGVQD, per germline (reference sequence). This CDR3 reads CATYLSGTFYEQYF. The CDR3 bases are TGCGCCACCTATCTTAGCGGGACGTTCTACGAGCAGTACTTC.

This sequence joins TRBV4-2 and TRBJ2-2; TRBD1 aligns across 8 bases. This CDR3 is built from 16 residues. Germline V gene data show CDR1 as LGHNA and CDR2 as YNFKEQ. V was clipped by 2 bases and J by 5 bases; unmatched bases: 7. CDR3 sequence reads: CASSQLQGAWTGELFF. For the CDR3, the DNA is TGTGCCAGCAGCCAATTGCAGGGGGCATGGACCGGGGAGCTGTTTTTT.

CDR3 coding DNA: TGTGCCAGCTCACCAATGGAGGCCGAGCAGTACTTC. Translating gives CASSPMEAEQYF. The V and J genes are TRBV18 and TRBJ2-7, with D possibly TRBD2 on 5 matching bases. This CDR3 region has 12 residues. Germline loops: CDR1 KGHSH, CDR2 LQKENI. The V and J ends lost 2 bases and 6 bases respectively, with 8 bases between them.

This clone was detected only a few times. The chain links TRBV13 to TRBJ1-1; D perhaps matches TRBD1 (5 bases). V was trimmed by 5 bases and J by 1 base, leaving 14 bases between them. The CDR3 sequence is 15 residues long. Looked up from germline, CDR1 is PRHDT and CDR2 is FYEKMQ (reference sequence). The CDR3 reads CASSVRRGRNTEAFF. Written as DNA, the CDR3 is TGTGCCAGCAGCGTTCGGCGGGGCCGGAACACTGAAGCTTTCTTT.

The chain uses TRBV28 and TRBJ2-6; the D gene is possibly TRBD1 (6 bases). This CDR3 contains 16 residues. Between the trimmed V and J ends, which lost 6 bases and 0 bases, there was a span of 12 bases. The V gene's germline CDR1 is MDHEN and CDR2 SYDVKM. CDR3 sequence reads: CASRQTGNSGANVLTF. The CDR3, as DNA: TGTGCCAGCAGGCAAACAGGGAACTCTGGGGCCAACGTCCTGACTTTC.

The rearrangement links TRBV7-9 to TRBJ2-7; 7 bases align to TRBD1. Germline assignment: CDR1 SEHNR and CDR2 FQNEAQ (reference sequence). V dropped 4 bases and J dropped 12; count of bases not matched to a gene: 18. This CDR3 is 15 amino acids long. The CDR3 DNA follows: TGTGCCAGCAGCTCCCTGACAGGGTCTACCCCTACGGCGTACTTC. It is translated as CASSSLTGSTPTAYF.

V usage is TRBV7-9 and J usage is TRBJ2-2; TRBD2 matches at 7 bases. The V gene's germline CDR1 is SEHNR and CDR2 FQNEAQ (reference sequence). Trimming took 8 bases from V and 0 from J; bases not matched to a gene: 0. There are 13 residues in the CDR3. CDR3 DNA: TGTGCCAGCCTAGCGGCGAACACCGGGGAGCTGTTTTTT. Translated: CASLAANTGELFF.

The chain employs TRBV10-3 and TRBJ2-7, with D perhaps TRBD1 (6 bases). V lost 5 bases and J lost 3, with 20 bases in between. The CDR3 is 16 amino acids. Germline V lookup: CDR1 ENHRY, CDR2 SYGVKD. In DNA form, the CDR3 reads TGTGCCATCAGTAAATCCAACAGGGTCGACCTCTACGAGCAGTACTTC. It translates to CAISKSNRVDLYEQYF.

This clone has only one observation. This chain joins TRBV2 and TRBJ2-2; 7 bases agree with TRBD2. CDR3 length: 14 amino acids. With 6 bases clipped from V and 4 bases from J, the junction kept 5 bases outside the gene matches. The V gene's germline CDR1 is SNHLY and CDR2 FYNNEI. The CDR3 spells CASSGRPGTGELFF. CDR3 DNA: TGTGCCAGCAGCGGGAGGCCGGGCACCGGGGAGCTGTTTTTT.

The V and J genes are TRBV4-3 and TRBJ1-2; TRBD1 matches 8 bases. The CDR3 sequence is 16 residues long. V lost 1 base, J lost 5 bases, and 9 bases stayed unmatched. From germline, CDR1 is LGHNA and CDR2 YSLEER. CDR3 residues: CASSQAWGQDPYGYTF. In nucleotides, the CDR3 is TGCGCCAGCAGCCAAGCTTGGGGACAGGACCCATATGGCTACACCTTC.

This chain joins TRBV30 and TRBJ1-2, with TRBD1 matching over 7 bases. V lost 3 bases to trimming and J lost 4 bases; unmatched junction nucleotides: 17. The germline CDR1 and CDR2 sequences are GTSNPN and SVGIG (reference sequence). The CDR3 contains 17 residues. CDR3 DNA sequence: TGTGCCTGGAGAGGTACTCCCGGTAGGGGGCAGGGCTATGGCTACACCTTC. It encodes CAWRGTPGRGQGYGYTF.

The V and J genes are TRBV11-2 and TRBJ2-7; TRBD1 agrees at 8 bases. Per germline, CDR1 SGHAT and CDR2 FQNNGV. The CDR3 contains 15 residues. Unmatched junction bases numbered 6, after V lost 4 bases and J lost 1 base. The CDR3 loop is CASSSGTGLSYEQYF. In nucleotides, the CDR3 is TGTGCCAGCAGCTCCGGGACAGGCTTATCCTACGAGCAGTACTTC.

The rearrangement joins TRBV30 to TRBJ2-7, with 10 bases that match TRBD1. Germline V lookup: CDR1 GTSNPN, CDR2 SVGIG (reference sequence). This CDR3 region has 16 residues. The J segment lost 0 bases and the V segment lost 1 base, leaving 6 bases of the junction unmatched. The CDR3 region has the DNA TGTGCCTGGAGTGGAAGGGACAGGGGATACTCCTACGAGCAGTACTTC. Amino acids: CAWSGRDRGYSYEQYF.

The J gene is TRBJ2-2, the V gene TRBV5-4, with 9 bases identical to TRBD1. The CDR3 length is 16 residues. V was pared by 4 bases and J by 3 bases, with 7 bases of the junction left unmatched. CDR1 SGHNT and CDR2 YYREEE come from the germline V gene (reference sequence). CDR3: CASSRGTGRDTGELFF. CDR3 sequence (DNA): TGTGCCAGCAGCCGTGGGACAGGGCGTGACACCGGGGAGCTGTTTTTT.

This sequence joins TRBV10-1 and TRBJ2-5; 11 bases agree with TRBD2. The germline V gene encodes CDR1 WNHNN and CDR2 SYGVQD (reference sequence). CDR3 length: 15 residues. Trimming took 3 bases from V and 6 from J; bases not matched to a gene: 6. CDR3 sequence: CASSDSSGGLKTQYF. DNA of the CDR3: TGCGCCAGCAGTGATTCTAGCGGGGGGTTGAAGACCCAGTACTTC.

The rearrangement uses TRBV25-1 and TRBJ1-1; TRBD1 agrees at 8 bases. The germline V gene encodes CDR1 MGHDK and CDR2 SYGVNS. This CDR3 comprises 14 residues. Trimming removed 6 bases from V and 5 bases from J; junction bases left unmatched: 8. The CDR3 sequence: CASSSGQGRTEAFF. In DNA form, the CDR3 reads TGTGCCAGCAGCTCAGGACAGGGTCGGACTGAAGCTTTCTTT. Together with reference TRBV25-1 and TRBJ1-1, the CDR3 gives the full variable domain: EADIYQTPRYLVIGTGKKITLECSQTMGHDKMYWYQQDPGMELHLIHYSYGVNSTEKGDLSSESTVSRIRTEHFPLTLESARPSHTSQYLCASSSGQGRTEAFFGQGTRLTVV.

The chain couples TRBV6-5 to TRBJ2-5; D gene ambiguous. Germline V gene sequence: CDR1 MNHEY, CDR2 SVGAGI. The V end lost 6 bases, the J end lost 3 bases, and 8 bases lay between the germline ends. The CDR3 is 12 residues long. CDR3 in DNA: TGTGCCAGCAGACTGAATAAAGAGACCCAGTACTTC. Translation gives CASRLNKETQYF.

V gene TRBV9 combines with J gene TRBJ2-3; 7 bases agree with TRBD2. Trimming cost V 3 bases and J 6 bases; bases outside gene matches: 10. Germline CDR1 and CDR2: SGDLS and YYNGEE. The CDR3 contains 15 residues. The CDR3 reads CASSAKAGIRDTQYF. CDR3 sequence (DNA): TGTGCCAGCAGCGCCAAAGCGGGGATTAGGGATACGCAGTATTTT.

This chain connects TRBV27 to TRBJ2-7; TRBD1 might be the D (6 bases). Trimming took off 5 bases at V and 0 bases at J, with 8 bases between the two ends. The germline V gene encodes CDR1 MNHEY and CDR2 SMNVEV (reference sequence). The CDR3 length is 13 residues. CDR3 DNA: TGTGCCAGCAGTCGGACAGTCTCCTACGAGCAGTACTTC. Translation: CASSRTVSYEQYF.

This clone was seen a handful of times. The gene calls are TRBV30 and TRBJ2-1; D is possibly TRBD2 (6 bases). The CDR3 length is 14 residues. Germline CDR1 is GTSNPN and CDR2 is SVGIG (reference sequence). The V end was cut by 5 bases, the J end by 5 bases, with 16 bases between. Written as DNA, the CDR3 is TGTGCCTGGGGGTGGGGGGACCGGGACAATGAGCAGTTCTTC. Protein product: CAWGWGDRDNEQFF.